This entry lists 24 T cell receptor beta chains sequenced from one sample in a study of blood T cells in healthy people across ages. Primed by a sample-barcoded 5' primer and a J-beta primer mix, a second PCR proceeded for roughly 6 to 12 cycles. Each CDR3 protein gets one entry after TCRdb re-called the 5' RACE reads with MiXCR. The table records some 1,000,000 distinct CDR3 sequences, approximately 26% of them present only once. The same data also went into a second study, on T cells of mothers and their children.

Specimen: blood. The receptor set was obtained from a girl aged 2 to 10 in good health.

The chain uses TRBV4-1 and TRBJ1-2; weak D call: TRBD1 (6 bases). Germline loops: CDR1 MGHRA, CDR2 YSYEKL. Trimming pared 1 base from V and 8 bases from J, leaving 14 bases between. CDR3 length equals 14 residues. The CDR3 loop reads CASSQGGTRYGYTF. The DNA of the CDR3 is TGCGCCAGCAGCCAAGGGGGGACAAGGTACGGCTACACCTTC.

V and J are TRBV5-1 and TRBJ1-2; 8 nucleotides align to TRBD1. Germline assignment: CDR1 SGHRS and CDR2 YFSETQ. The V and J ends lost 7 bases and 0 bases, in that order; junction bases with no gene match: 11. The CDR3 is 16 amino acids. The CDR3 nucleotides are TGCGCCAGCGGCGAGACCGGGACAGGACCTAACTATGGCTACACCTTC. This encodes CASGETGTGPNYGYTF.

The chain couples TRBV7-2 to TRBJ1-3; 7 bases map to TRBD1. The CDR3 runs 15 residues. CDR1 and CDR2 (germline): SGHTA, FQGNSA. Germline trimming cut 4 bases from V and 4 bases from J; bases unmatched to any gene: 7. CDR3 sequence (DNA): TGTGCCAGCAGCTCGGCAGGACAGGAGGGAAACACCATATATTTT. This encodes CASSSAGQEGNTIYF.

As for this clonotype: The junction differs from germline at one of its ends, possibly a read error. In DNA, the CDR3 is TGTGCCAGCAACCAAGATTTTGGGCGACCTGAAAAACTGTTTTTT. Residues: CASNQDFGRPEKLFF. This chain links TRBV4-2 with TRBJ1-4; D not resolved. Germline-derived CDR1 and CDR2 are LGHNA and YNFKEQ. The CDR3 sequence is 15 residues long.

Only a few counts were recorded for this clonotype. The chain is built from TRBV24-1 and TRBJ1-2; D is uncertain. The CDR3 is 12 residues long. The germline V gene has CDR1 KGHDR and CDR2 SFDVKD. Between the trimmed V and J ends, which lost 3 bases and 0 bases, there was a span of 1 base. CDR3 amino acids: CATSDPNYGYTF. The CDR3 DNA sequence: TGTGCCACCAGTGATCCTAACTATGGCTACACCTTC.

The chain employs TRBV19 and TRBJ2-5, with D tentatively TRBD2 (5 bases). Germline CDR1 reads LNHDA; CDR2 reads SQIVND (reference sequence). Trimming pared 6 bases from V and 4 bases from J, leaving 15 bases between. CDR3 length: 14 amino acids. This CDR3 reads CASRNPGGLETQYF. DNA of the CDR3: TGTGCCAGTAGAAACCCTGGAGGTTTAGAGACCCAGTACTTC.

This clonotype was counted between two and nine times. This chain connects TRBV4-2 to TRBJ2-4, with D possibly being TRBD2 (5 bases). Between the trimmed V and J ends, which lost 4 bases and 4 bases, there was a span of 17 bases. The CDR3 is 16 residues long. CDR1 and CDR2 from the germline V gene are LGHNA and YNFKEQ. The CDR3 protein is CASSPQKGLLKNIQYF. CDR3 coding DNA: TGTGCCAGCAGCCCTCAAAAAGGACTGCTAAAAAACATTCAGTACTTC.

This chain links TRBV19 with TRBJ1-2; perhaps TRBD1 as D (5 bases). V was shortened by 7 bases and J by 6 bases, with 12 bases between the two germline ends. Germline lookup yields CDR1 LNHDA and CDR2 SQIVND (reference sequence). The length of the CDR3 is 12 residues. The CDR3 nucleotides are TGTGCCAGTATGGGGGTCACGGATGGCTACACCTTC. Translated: CASMGVTDGYTF.

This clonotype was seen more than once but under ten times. The CDR3 loop is CASELGQGADYTF. CDR3 sequence (DNA): TGTGCTAGTGAATTGGGACAGGGAGCAGACTACACCTTC. The chain employs TRBV12-5 and TRBJ1-2, with TRBD1 matching over 9 bases. Germline assignment: CDR1 LGHNT and CDR2 FRNRAP. The CDR3 consists of 13 residues. J was trimmed by 10 bases and V by 7 bases; bases with no gene match: 10.

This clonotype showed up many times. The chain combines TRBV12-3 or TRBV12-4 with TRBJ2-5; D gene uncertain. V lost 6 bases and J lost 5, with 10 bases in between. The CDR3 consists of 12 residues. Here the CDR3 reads CASSPFGETQYF. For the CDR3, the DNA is TGTGCCAGCAGCCCGTTCGGTGAGACCCAGTACTTC.

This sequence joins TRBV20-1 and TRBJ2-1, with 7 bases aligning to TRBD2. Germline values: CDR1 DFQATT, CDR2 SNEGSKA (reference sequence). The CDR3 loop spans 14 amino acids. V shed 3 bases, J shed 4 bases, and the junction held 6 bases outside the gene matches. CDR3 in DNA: TGCAGTGCTAGCGGGCCAGCGGGATACAATGAGCAGTTCTTC. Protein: CSASGPAGYNEQFF.

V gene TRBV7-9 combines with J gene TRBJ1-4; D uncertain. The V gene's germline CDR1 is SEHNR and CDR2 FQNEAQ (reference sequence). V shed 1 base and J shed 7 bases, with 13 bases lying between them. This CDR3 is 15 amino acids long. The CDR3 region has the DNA TGTGCCAGCAGCTTAGATGTGGCCGGACGTGAAAAACTGTTTTTT. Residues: CASSLDVAGREKLFF.

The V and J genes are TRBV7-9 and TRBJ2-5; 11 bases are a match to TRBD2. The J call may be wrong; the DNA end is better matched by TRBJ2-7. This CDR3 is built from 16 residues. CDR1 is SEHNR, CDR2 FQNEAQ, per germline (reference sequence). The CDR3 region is CASSLATSGRPYEQYF. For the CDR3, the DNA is TGTGCCAGCAGCTTAGCTACTAGCGGGAGACCCTACGAGCAGTACTTC.

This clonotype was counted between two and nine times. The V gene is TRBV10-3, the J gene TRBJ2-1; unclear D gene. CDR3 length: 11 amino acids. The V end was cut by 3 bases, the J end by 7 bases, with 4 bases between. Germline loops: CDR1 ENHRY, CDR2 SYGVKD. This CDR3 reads CAISDVNEQFF. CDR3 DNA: TGTGCCATCAGTGATGTAAATGAGCAGTTCTTC.

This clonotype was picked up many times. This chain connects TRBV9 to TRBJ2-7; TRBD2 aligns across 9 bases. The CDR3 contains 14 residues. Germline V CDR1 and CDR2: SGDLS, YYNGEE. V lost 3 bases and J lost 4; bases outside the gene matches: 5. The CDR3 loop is CASSAGLAMYEQYF. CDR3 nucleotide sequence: TGTGCCAGCAGCGCGGGACTAGCCATGTACGAGCAGTACTTC.

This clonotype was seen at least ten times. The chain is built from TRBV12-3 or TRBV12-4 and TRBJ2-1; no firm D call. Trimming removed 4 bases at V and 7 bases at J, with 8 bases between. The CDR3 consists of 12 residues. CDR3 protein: CASSSLGNEQFF. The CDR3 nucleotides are TGTGCCAGCAGTTCGCTCGGGAATGAGCAGTTCTTC.

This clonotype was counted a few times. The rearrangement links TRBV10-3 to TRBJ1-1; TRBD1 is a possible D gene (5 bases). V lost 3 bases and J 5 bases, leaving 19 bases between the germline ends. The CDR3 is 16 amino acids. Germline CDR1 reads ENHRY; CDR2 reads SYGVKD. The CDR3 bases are TGTGCCATCAGTGATATGGTCCGGCAGGGTGGAACTGAAGCTTTCTTT. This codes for CAISDMVRQGGTEAFF.

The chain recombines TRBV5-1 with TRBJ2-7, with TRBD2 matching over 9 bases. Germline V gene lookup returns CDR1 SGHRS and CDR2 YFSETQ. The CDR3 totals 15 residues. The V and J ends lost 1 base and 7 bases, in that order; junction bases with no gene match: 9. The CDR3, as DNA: TGCGCCAGCAGCTTGAGTCGCGGGAGGGCCCAAGAGCAGTACTTC. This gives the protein CASSLSRGRAQEQYF.

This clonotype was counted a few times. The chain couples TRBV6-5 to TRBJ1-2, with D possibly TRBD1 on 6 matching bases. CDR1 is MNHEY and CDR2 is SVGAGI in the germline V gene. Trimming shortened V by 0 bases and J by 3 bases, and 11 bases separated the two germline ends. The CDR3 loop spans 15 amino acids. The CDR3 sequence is CASSYSGRGDYGYTF. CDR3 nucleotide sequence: TGTGCCAGCAGTTACTCTGGTAGGGGGGACTATGGCTACACCTTC.

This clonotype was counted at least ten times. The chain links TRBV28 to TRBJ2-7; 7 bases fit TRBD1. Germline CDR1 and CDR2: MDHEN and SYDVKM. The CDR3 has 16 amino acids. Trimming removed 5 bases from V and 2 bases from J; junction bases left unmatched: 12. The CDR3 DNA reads TGTGCCAGCAGTACAGGGGCCTCTTCATGGCCCTACGAGCAGTACTTC. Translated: CASSTGASSWPYEQYF.

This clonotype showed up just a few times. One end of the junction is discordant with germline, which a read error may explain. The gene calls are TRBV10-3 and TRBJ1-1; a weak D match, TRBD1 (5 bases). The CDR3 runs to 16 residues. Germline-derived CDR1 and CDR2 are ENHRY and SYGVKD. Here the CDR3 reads CANSFELPGPNTEAFF. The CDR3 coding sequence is TGTGCCAACAGTTTCGAATTGCCGGGACCGAACACTGAAGCTTTCTTT.

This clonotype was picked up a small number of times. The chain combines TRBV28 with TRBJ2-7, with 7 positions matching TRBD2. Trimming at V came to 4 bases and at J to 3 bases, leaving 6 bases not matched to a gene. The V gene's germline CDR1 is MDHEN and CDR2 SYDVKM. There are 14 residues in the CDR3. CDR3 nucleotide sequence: TGTGCCAGCAGTTGGACTAGAGGATTCTACGAGCAGTACTTC. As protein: CASSWTRGFYEQYF.

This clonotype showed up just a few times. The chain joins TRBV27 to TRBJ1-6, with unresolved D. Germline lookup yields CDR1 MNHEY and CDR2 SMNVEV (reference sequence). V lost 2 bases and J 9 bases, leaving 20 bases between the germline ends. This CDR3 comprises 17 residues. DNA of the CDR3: TGTGCCAGCAGTTTAGATTTAATGGCAGGAGTAAGTTCACCCCTCCACTTT. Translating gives CASSLDLMAGVSSPLHF.

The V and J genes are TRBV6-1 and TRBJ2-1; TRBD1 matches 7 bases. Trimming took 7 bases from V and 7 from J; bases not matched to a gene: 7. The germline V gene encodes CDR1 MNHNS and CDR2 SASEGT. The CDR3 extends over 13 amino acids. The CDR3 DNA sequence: TGTGCCAGCAAAAAGACAGGGCTAAATGAGCAGTTCTTC. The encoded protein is CASKKTGLNEQFF.